Below, one T cell receptor (beta chain) is given with its context. Its antigen remains undetermined. Base qualities are missing; no much larger clone stands one base away. The sample comes from a study of chemoradiotherapy in HPV16-positive cancers (dated 2022 in TCRdb). Study-wide context: Functional T-cell assays on cells from two HPV16-positive patients defined candidate HPV-specific T-cell clones and common TCR motifs. TCR repertoires from 86 patients with HPV-related cancers were then used to track the candidate HPV-specific TCRs and motifs. Whether T-cell immunity against the HPV oncoproteins E6 and E7 changes during chemoradiotherapy and whether survival is affected by this immunity were examined in the study.

What the research found in general, with its limitations: Expansion of candidate HPV-specific clones and E7-related TCR motifs was observed in the tumor microenvironment during treatment, whereas no such expansion was observed for non-HPV-specific T cells. The functional definition of HPV-specific T cells was derived from only a couple of HPV16-positive patients, and the survival association was reported for HPV16-positive patients. In HPV16-positive patients, expansion of HPV-responsive T cells during chemoradiotherapy was associated with improved recurrence-free survival.

Library preparation employed the immunoSEQ multiplex PCR assay. TCRdb took this table from immuneACCESS and kept in-frame rearrangements with V and J called. Such tables lack part of the clones; where checked against another copy, unresolved V genes explain under half of the gap, and the rest is unexplained. The sample contains approximately 30,000 clones, approximately 86% of them found a single time. The ten largest clones represent around 2.3% of the sample. Repertoires were sampled repeatedly over the course of chemoradiotherapy, so clonal expansion could be followed in the tumor microenvironment. V is cut back by 1 base and J by 4 bases, with 4 bases in the junction unmatched. The CDR3 holds 15 amino acids from the cysteine to the phenylalanine. Only CDR3 DNA remains: 45 bases, in frame from the first base. Reading the germline V gene gives CDR1 LGHNA and CDR2 YSLEER.

The clonotype was recovered from a human donor with HPV-associated anogenital cancer. The source material was blood, sampled from a patient who underwent chemoradiotherapy. The chain couples TRBV4-3 to TRBJ2-3; 8 of the junction bases match TRBD1. The sequence in DNA is TGCGCCAGCAGCCAAGGTCCACAGGGGGCAGATACGCAGTATTTT. Its amino acids are CASSQGPQGADTQYF.